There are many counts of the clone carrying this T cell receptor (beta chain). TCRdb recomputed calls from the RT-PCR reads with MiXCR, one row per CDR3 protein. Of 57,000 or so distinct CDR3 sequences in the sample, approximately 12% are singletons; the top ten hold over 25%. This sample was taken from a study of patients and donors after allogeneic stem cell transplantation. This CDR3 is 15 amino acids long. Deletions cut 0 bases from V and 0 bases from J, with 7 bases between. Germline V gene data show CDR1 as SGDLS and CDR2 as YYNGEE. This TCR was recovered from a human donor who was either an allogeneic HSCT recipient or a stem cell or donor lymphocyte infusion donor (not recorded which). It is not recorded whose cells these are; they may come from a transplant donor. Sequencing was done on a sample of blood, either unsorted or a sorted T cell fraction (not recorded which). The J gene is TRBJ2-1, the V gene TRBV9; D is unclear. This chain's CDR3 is CASSVERHSYNEQFF. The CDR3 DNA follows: TGTGCCAGCAGCGTAGAGCGCCACTCCTACAATGAGCAGTTCTTC.